What follows are 17 T cell receptor beta chains derived from one specimen sequenced in a study of shared clonotypes between healthy human individuals. Produced via immunoSEQ multiplex PCR; TCRdb's table is partial and in-frame only. The sample lists over a million clones, less than 99% occurring once. What was sequenced was naive CD4+ T cells sorted from blood. Described subset: CD45RA+ positively selected. These receptors all come from a man aged 25-45 years in good health.

The chain recombines TRBV9 with TRBJ2-7; 11 bases align to TRBD2. The germline gives CDR1 SGDLS, CDR2 YYNGEE. The CDR3 contains 16 residues. V was pared by 5 bases and J by 0 bases, with 7 bases of the junction left unmatched. CDR3 nucleotide sequence: TGTGCCAGCAGTCCGGGACTAGCGGCAAGCTCCTACGAGCAGTACTTC. Translation: CASSPGLAASSYEQYF.

The rearrangement links TRBV7-2 to TRBJ2-7; TRBD2 aligns across 8 bases. Per the germline V gene, CDR1 is SGHTA and CDR2 is FQGNSA. V was pared by 3 bases and J by 3 bases, with 4 bases of the junction left unmatched. CDR3 size: 14 residues. CDR3 nucleotide sequence: TGTGCCAGCAGCTTGCGGGAGGATGGCTACGAGCAGTACTTC. This sequence encodes CASSLREDGYEQYF.

The chain employs TRBV2 and TRBJ1-2, with D possibly matching TRBD1 (6 bases). The germline gives CDR1 SNHLY, CDR2 FYNNEI. Trimming stripped 6 bases from V and 2 bases from J, with 10 bases between. The CDR3 consists of 13 residues. The CDR3 is CASRAQGNYGYTF. DNA for the CDR3: TGTGCCAGCAGGGCACAGGGAAACTATGGCTACACCTTC. Full variable domain (outside the CDR3, taken from reference TRBV2 and TRBJ1-2): EPEVTQTPSHQVTQMGQEVILRCVPISNHLYFYWYRQILGQKVEFLVSFYNNEISEKSEIFDDQFSVERPDGSNFTLKIRSTKLEDSAMYFCASRAQGNYGYTFGSGTRLTVV.

The chain uses TRBV4-1 and TRBJ1-1; a weak D match, TRBD1 (6 bases). This CDR3 is 15 amino acids long. The germline V and J ends were trimmed by 1 base and 1 base, with 10 bases remaining between them. Germline V gene sequence: CDR1 MGHRA, CDR2 YSYEKL. This CDR3 is CASSQGVQGNTEAFF. The CDR3 region has the DNA TGCGCCAGCAGCCAAGGCGTACAGGGGAACACTGAAGCTTTCTTT.

The chain uses TRBV9 and TRBJ2-2, with 11 bases aligning to TRBD2. V gave up 6 bases and J gave up 3 bases; unmatched junction bases: 10. The CDR3 contains 17 residues. The germline V gene has CDR1 SGDLS and CDR2 YYNGEE. The CDR3 protein is CASTVGPSGRYTGELFF. DNA for the CDR3: TGTGCCAGCACCGTTGGGCCTAGCGGGAGGTACACCGGGGAGCTGTTTTTT.

Concerning this clone itself: The sample has other DNA sequences that encode this CDR3 too. The chain combines TRBV7-9 with TRBJ1-5, with D unclear. The CDR3 is made up of 12 amino acids. Trimming took off 3 bases at V and 5 bases at J, with 5 bases between the two ends. CDR1 SEHNR and CDR2 FQNEAQ come from the germline V gene (reference sequence). The CDR3 spells CASSLRDQPQHF. The CDR3, as DNA: TGTGCCAGCAGCTTGAGAGATCAGCCCCAGCATTTT.

Remarks on this clone: Other nucleotide sequences in the sample specify the same CDR3. The chain's CDR3 is CASSLVLAGEGEQFF. In DNA, the CDR3 is TGCGCCAGCAGCTTGGTACTAGCGGGGGAAGGTGAGCAGTTCTTC. J is TRBJ2-1 and V is TRBV5-1, with 11 bases matching TRBD2. This CDR3 has 15 amino acids. Per germline, CDR1 SGHRS and CDR2 YFSETQ. J lost 9 bases, V lost 0 bases, and 5 bases had no gene match.

CDR3 amino acids: CASSYGQGGYEQYF. CDR3 sequence (DNA): TGTGCCAGCAGCTACGGACAGGGGGGGTACGAGCAGTACTTC. The chain uses TRBV5-5 and TRBJ2-7; 10 bases match TRBD1. Looked up from germline, CDR1 is SGHKS and CDR2 is YYEKEE (reference sequence). Trimming cost V 3 bases and J 4 bases; bases outside gene matches: 4. This CDR3 region has 14 residues.

With regard to this clone: A much larger clone lies one base from this, so it may be a read error. The same CDR3 is also encoded by other DNA sequences in this sample. CDR3 in amino acids: CASSPSTDTQYF. The CDR3 bases are TGTGCCAGCTCTCCAAGCACAGATACGCAGTATTTT. The rearrangement links TRBV18 to TRBJ2-3; no definite D call. The CDR3 length is 12 residues. Germline-derived CDR1 and CDR2 are KGHSH and LQKENI. V was pared by 6 bases and J by 0 bases, with 4 bases between. Full variable domain (remainder filled in from reference TRBV18 and TRBJ2-3): NAGVMQNPRHLVRRRGQEARLRCSPMKGHSHVYWYRQLPEEGLKFMVYLQKENIIDESGMPKERFSAEFPKEGPSILRIQQVVRGDSAAYFCASSPSTDTQYFGPGTRLTVL.

Of note for this clone: The sample holds other DNA sequences that translate to the same CDR3. The chain uses TRBV27 and TRBJ1-1; D unclear. V was shortened by 3 bases and J by 1 base, with 6 bases between the two germline ends. This CDR3 region has 13 residues. Germline V CDR1 and CDR2: MNHEY, SMNVEV (reference sequence). The CDR3 DNA follows: TGTGCCAGCAGTTTCCAGAGGAACACTGAAGCTTTCTTT. Translating gives CASSFQRNTEAFF.

The chain carries TRBV18 and TRBJ2-2; 7 nucleotides align to TRBD2. The CDR3 sequence is 16 residues long. V shed 2 bases, J shed 5 bases, and the junction held 8 bases outside the gene matches. Germline V gives CDR1 KGHSH, CDR2 LQKENI. In nucleotides, the CDR3 is TGTGCCAGCTCACCATTGGAACTAGCGAGGACCGGGGAGCTGTTTTTT. This translates into CASSPLELARTGELFF.

The rearrangement uses TRBV30 and TRBJ2-7, with unresolved D. Germline V lookup: CDR1 GTSNPN, CDR2 SVGIG (reference sequence). CDR3 length: 12 amino acids. Trimming took off 2 bases at V and 3 bases at J, with 8 bases between the two ends. CDR3 in amino acids: CAWSPIFYEQYF. CDR3 nucleotides: TGTGCCTGGAGTCCTATTTTCTACGAGCAGTACTTC.

The chain recombines TRBV7-6 with TRBJ2-1; D might be TRBD1 (6 bases). The CDR3 runs to 13 residues. From germline, CDR1 is SGHVS and CDR2 FNYEAQ. V was trimmed by 5 bases and J by 6 bases, leaving 11 bases between them. The CDR3 is CASSRRGLNEQFF. The CDR3, as DNA: TGTGCCAGCAGCCGCAGGGGTCTCAATGAGCAGTTCTTC. The variable domain in full, completed from reference TRBV7-6 and TRBJ2-1, reads GAGVSQSPRYKVTKRGQDVALRCDPISGHVSLYWYRQALGQGPEFLTYFNYEAQQDKSGLPNDRFSAERPEGSISTLTIQRTEQRDSAMYRCASSRRGLNEQFFGPGTRLTVL.

The chain is built from TRBV5-1 and TRBJ2-3; TRBD2 agrees at 13 bases. V was clipped by 4 bases and J by 1 base; unmatched bases: 3. Looked up from germline, CDR1 is SGHRS and CDR2 is YFSETQ. The CDR3 contains 16 residues. As DNA, the CDR3 is TGCGCCAGCAGCAGACTAGCGGGAGGACGCACAGATACGCAGTATTTT. As protein: CASSRLAGGRTDTQYF.

The chain links TRBV5-1 to TRBJ2-2, with D possibly TRBD1 on 6 matching bases. Trimming removed 3 bases at V and 0 bases at J, with 12 bases between. In germline, CDR1 is SGHRS, CDR2 YFSETQ. The CDR3 is made up of 16 amino acids. The CDR3 nucleotides are TGCGCCAGCAGCTGGACAGCTATTACGAACACCGGGGAGCTGTTTTTT. Translation: CASSWTAITNTGELFF.

V gene TRBV6-1 combines with J gene TRBJ2-3; D is possibly TRBD2 (5 bases). V lost 3 bases to trimming and J lost 0 bases, with 10 bases between them. CDR1 and CDR2 from the germline V gene are MNHNS and SASEGT. The CDR3 is 15 residues long. This chain's CDR3 is CASSDWTVSTDTQYF. CDR3 nucleotides: TGTGCCAGCAGTGATTGGACTGTTAGCACAGATACGCAGTATTTT.

The chain employs TRBV10-2 and TRBJ2-2; the D gene is possibly TRBD2 (5 bases). Germline values: CDR1 WSHSY, CDR2 SAAADI. V gave up 7 bases and J gave up 1 base, with 10 bases separating them. This CDR3 is 14 amino acids long. This CDR3 is CASKDFLNTGELFF. The CDR3 DNA follows: TGCGCCAGCAAGGACTTCCTGAACACCGGGGAGCTGTTTTTT.